One and the same sample provided the 13 T cell receptor beta chains below, sequenced in a study of T cells after yellow fever vaccination. One entry per CDR3 protein, called by TCRdb with MiXCR from the 5' RACE reads. The profile shows around 350,000 distinct CDR3 sequences, 6.2% of them singletons. Sequenced material: PBMCs, taken 5 days after the yellow fever booster vaccination. All receptors derive from a man aged 25 to 40 who received the YFV17D yellow fever vaccine.

The table lists this clonotype with a few counts. This rearrangement joins TRBV20-1 to TRBJ2-7, with 11 nucleotides matching TRBD2. V was pared by 4 bases and J by 2 bases, with 10 bases of the junction left unmatched. CDR1 DFQATT and CDR2 SNEGSKA come from the germline V gene (reference sequence). CDR3 length equals 16 residues. The DNA of the CDR3 is TGCAGTGCTACAACCCGGGTTAGCGGGAGGGCCTACGAGCAGTACTTC. Its protein product is CSATTRVSGRAYEQYF.

The rearrangement uses TRBV18 and TRBJ2-7, with D uncertain. The CDR3 runs to 16 residues. V was cut by 3 bases and J by 2 bases, with 17 bases left in between. The germline CDR1 and CDR2 sequences are KGHSH and LQKENI. The CDR3 loop reads CASSPTTPASTYEQYF. The CDR3 DNA reads as TGTGCCAGCTCACCGACGACCCCCGCGTCAACCTACGAGCAGTACTTC.

This clonotype was seen many times. The chain is built from TRBV6-2 or TRBV6-3 and TRBJ2-1; TRBD2 matches at 7 bases. The CDR3 has 15 residues. The ends lost 5 bases at V and 8 bases at J; junction bases unmatched: 12. Germline values: CDR1 MNHEY, CDR2 SVGEGT. The CDR3 reads CASSARTRGIHEQFF. CDR3 nucleotides: TGTGCCAGCAGTGCGCGGACTAGAGGGATCCATGAGCAGTTCTTC.

This clonotype came up many times. The chain links TRBV5-1 to TRBJ2-3; D is uncertain. The CDR3 is 14 amino acids. V lost 4 bases, J lost 4 bases, and 13 bases lay in between. CDR1 is SGHRS, CDR2 YFSETQ, per germline. DNA of the CDR3: TGCGCCAGCAGCCGAGACCTGGGGTCAGATACGCAGTATTTT. Its protein is CASSRDLGSDTQYF.

This chain uses TRBV20-1 with TRBJ2-3; TRBD1 might be the D (6 bases). Germline lookup yields CDR1 DFQATT and CDR2 SNEGSKA (reference sequence). The CDR3 is 14 amino acids. The germline V and J ends were trimmed by 7 bases and 1 base, with 15 bases remaining between them. DNA of the CDR3: TGCAGTGGAACAGGGTTTGGGGGCACAGATACGCAGTATTTT. Protein sequence: CSGTGFGGTDTQYF.

The table lists this clonotype with a few counts. CDR3 sequence reads: CSARPLAGPSYNEQFF. CDR3 sequence (DNA): TGCAGTGCTAGGCCACTAGCGGGGCCCTCCTACAATGAGCAGTTCTTC. This sequence joins TRBV20-1 and TRBJ2-1, with 10 bases identical to TRBD2. Germline CDR1 is DFQATT and CDR2 is SNEGSKA (reference sequence). Losses at the gene ends were 3 bases for V and 0 bases for J; bases not matched to a gene: 5. The CDR3 totals 16 residues.

This clonotype was counted at least ten times. The chain links TRBV9 to TRBJ1-1; no clear D gene. The CDR3 spans 16 residues. Per germline, CDR1 SGDLS and CDR2 YYNGEE. V was clipped by 0 bases and J by 5 bases, with 17 bases between them. The CDR3 bases are TGTGCCAGCAGCGTAGGGACCATTGGGAGGTGGACTGAAGCTTTCTTT. It specifies CASSVGTIGRWTEAFF.

In its sample, this clonotype was seen a few times. The V and J genes are TRBV7-3 and TRBJ2-1; 16 bases agree with TRBD2. CDR3 length equals 16 residues. V lost 4 bases and J lost 10; bases outside the gene matches: 7. The germline CDR1 and CDR2 sequences are SGHTA and FQGTGA. The CDR3 loop reads CASSSRGLAGGGEQFF. Here the CDR3 DNA reads TGTGCCAGCAGCTCCCGGGGACTAGCGGGAGGGGGAGAGCAGTTCTTC.

This clonotype has only a few counts. V is TRBV20-1 and J is TRBJ2-1, with 9 bases lining up with TRBD1. This CDR3 contains 18 residues. Per the germline V gene, CDR1 is DFQATT and CDR2 is SNEGSKA (reference sequence). V lost 0 bases, J lost 0 bases, and 9 bases stayed unmatched. The CDR3 sequence: CSARDRDRAHISYNEQFF. DNA of the CDR3: TGCAGTGCTAGAGATCGGGACAGGGCCCACATCTCCTACAATGAGCAGTTCTTC.

In its sample, this clonotype was seen many times. The CDR3 here is CASSYSDLQETQYF. Here the CDR3 DNA reads TGTGCCAGTAGTTATTCGGATCTCCAAGAGACCCAGTACTTC. This chain uses TRBV19 with TRBJ2-5; D call uncertain. Germline CDR1 is LNHDA and CDR2 is SQIVND (reference sequence). There are 14 residues in the CDR3. The ends were cut back, 5 bases at V and 1 base at J, with 11 bases in the middle.

V is TRBV23-1 and J is TRBJ2-7, with D perhaps TRBD1 or TRBD2 (6 bases each). TRBV23-1 is given ORF status, its function remaining uncertain. The CDR3 totals 17 residues. Trimming stripped 3 bases from V and 1 base from J, with 19 bases between. The CDR3 loop reads CASSHWRGHPSSYEQYF. The CDR3 nucleotides read TGCGCCAGCAGTCACTGGAGGGGACATCCCTCGTCCTACGAGCAGTACTTC.

This chain joins TRBV6-5 and TRBJ1-1, with D unresolved. There are 16 residues in the CDR3. Germline V gene lookup returns CDR1 MNHEY and CDR2 SVGAGI. V lost 3 bases and J lost 3, with 17 bases in between. CDR3 amino acids: CASSYGAGPRDTEAFF. In DNA, the CDR3 is TGTGCCAGCAGTTATGGCGCAGGTCCGAGGGACACTGAAGCTTTCTTT.

Ten or more counts support this clonotype. The rearrangement joins TRBV10-1 to TRBJ2-3, with TRBD2 as a possible D gene (6 bases). CDR3 length equals 15 residues. CDR1 is WNHNN, CDR2 SYGVQD, per germline (reference sequence). Trimming stripped 0 bases from V and 1 base from J, with 8 bases between. Here the CDR3 DNA reads TGCGCCAGCAGTGAGTCGGGGGAGGGCACAGATACGCAGTATTTT. Translating gives CASSESGEGTDTQYF.